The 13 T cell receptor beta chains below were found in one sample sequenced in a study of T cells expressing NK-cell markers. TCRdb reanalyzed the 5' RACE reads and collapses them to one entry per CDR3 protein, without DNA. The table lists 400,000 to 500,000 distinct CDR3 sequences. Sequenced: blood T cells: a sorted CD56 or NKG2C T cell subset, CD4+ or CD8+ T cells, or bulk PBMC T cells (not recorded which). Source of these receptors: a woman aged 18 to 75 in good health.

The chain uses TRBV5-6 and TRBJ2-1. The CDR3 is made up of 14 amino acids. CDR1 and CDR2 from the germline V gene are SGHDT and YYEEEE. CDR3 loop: CASSLKDLLYEQFF. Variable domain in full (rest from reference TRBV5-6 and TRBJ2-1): DAGVTQSPTHLIKTRGQQVTLRCSPKSGHDTVSWYQQALGQGPQFIFQYYEEEERQRGNFPDRFSGHQFPNYSSELNVNALLLGDSALYLCASSLKDLLYEQFFGPGTRLTVL.

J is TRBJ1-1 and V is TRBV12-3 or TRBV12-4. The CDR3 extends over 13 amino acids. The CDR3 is CASSPVGNTEAFF.

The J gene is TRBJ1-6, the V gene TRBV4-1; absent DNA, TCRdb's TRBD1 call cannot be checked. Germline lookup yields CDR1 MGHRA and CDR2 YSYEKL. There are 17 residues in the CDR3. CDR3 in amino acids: CASSQKSGQTYNSPLHF.

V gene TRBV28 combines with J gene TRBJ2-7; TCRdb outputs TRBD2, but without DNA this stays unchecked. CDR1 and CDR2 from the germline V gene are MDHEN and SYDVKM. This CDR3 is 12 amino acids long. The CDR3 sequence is CASSLRYGTYYF.

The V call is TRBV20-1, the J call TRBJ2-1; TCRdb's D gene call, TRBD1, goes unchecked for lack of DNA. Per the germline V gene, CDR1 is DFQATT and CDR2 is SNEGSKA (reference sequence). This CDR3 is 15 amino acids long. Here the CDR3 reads CSARPRDTPYNEQFF.

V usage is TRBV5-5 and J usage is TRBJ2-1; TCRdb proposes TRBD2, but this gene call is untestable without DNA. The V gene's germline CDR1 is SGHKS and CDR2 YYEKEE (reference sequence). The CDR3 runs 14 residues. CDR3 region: CASSLGLAFEEQFF.

CDR3 sequence reads: CASSYRRNTGELFF. This chain uses TRBV6-2 or TRBV6-3 with TRBJ2-2. Germline CDR1 MNHEY, CDR2 SVGEGT. This CDR3 spans 14 amino acids.

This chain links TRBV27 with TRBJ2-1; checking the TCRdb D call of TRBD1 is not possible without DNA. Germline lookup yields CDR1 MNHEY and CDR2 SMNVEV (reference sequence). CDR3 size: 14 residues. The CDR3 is CASSNRGLYNEQFF.

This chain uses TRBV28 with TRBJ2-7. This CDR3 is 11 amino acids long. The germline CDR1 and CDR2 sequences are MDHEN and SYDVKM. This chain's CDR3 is CASSPRTEQYF.

The CDR3 loop is CASSTRGSGGAWYNEQFF. This chain links TRBV7-8 with TRBJ2-1; TCRdb proposes TRBD2, but this gene call is untestable without DNA. The CDR3 length is 18 residues. Germline V gene sequence: CDR1 SGHVS, CDR2 FQNEAQ.

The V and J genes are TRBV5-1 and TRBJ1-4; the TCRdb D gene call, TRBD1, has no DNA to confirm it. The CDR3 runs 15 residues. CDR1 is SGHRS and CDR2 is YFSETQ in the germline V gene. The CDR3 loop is CASSKARTGSEKLFF.

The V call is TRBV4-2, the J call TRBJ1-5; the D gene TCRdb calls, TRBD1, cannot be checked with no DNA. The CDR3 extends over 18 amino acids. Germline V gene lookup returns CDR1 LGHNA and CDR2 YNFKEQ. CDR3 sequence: CASSQDSGTVDGNQPQHF.

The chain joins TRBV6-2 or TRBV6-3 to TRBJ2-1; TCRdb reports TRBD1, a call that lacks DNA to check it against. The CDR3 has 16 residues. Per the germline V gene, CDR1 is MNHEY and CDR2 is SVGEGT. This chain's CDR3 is CASGRSRDRVYNEQFF.